This T cell receptor beta chain was sequenced for a study of blood T cell repertoires in COVID-19. TCRdb's copy holds only in-frame clones and misses some; the assay was immunoSEQ multiplex PCR. Here the sample spans approximately 100,000 clones, roughly 90% being singletons. Sequenced: peripheral blood. The sequence derives from a human donor with acute or convalescent COVID-19. The donor label of this sample is uncertain.

CDR3 bases: TGTGCTAGTGGTCCACGGACTAGCGGGGGAACGAAGTTCTTC. It encodes CASGPRTSGGTKFF. V usage is TRBV12-5 and J usage is TRBJ2-1; 13 nucleotides align to TRBD2. V dropped 5 bases and J dropped 14; count of bases not matched to a gene: 9. CDR1 LGHNT and CDR2 FRNRAP come from the germline V gene. This CDR3 is built from 14 residues.